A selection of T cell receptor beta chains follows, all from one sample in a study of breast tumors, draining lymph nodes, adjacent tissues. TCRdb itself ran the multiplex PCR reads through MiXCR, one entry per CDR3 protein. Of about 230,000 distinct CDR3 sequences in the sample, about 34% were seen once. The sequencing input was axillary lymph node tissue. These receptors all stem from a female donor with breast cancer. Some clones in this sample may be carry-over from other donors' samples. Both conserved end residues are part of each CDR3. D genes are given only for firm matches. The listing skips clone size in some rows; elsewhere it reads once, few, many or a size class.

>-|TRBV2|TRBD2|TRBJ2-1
CASSGRATSAEQFF
TGTGCCAGCAGTGGTAGAGCGACTAGCGCTGAGCAGTTCTTC
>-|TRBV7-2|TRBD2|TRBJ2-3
CASSTSGSGTDTQYF
TGTGCCAGCAGCACAAGCGGGAGTGGCACAGATACGCAGTATTTT
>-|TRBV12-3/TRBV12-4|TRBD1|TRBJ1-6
CASTATGTRSPLHF
TGTGCCAGCACCGCGACAGGGACGCGATCACCCCTCCACTTT
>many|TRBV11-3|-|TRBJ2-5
CASSLGRTAGETQYF
TGTGCCAGCAGCTTAGGAAGGACGGCCGGGGAGACCCAGTACTTC
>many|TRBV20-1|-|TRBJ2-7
CSAREPRGYEQYF
TGCAGTGCTAGAGAACCGCGGGGCTACGAGCAGTACTTC
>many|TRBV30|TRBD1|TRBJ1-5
CAWGDRYNQPQHF
TGTGCCTGGGGGGACAGGTACAATCAGCCCCAGCATTTT
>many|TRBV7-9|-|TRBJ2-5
CASSFVWGQETQYF
TGTGCCAGCAGCTTTGTGTGGGGGCAAGAGACCCAGTACTTC
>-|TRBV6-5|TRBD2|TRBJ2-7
CASSPLKGTSHEQYF
TGTGCCAGCAGTCCTCTCAAGGGGACTAGCCACGAGCAGTACTTC
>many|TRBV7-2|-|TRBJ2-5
CASSLGFTGTQETQYF
TGTGCCAGCAGCCTAGGGTTCACAGGGACTCAAGAGACCCAGTACTTC
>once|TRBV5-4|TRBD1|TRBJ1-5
CASSWLPGQGFWPQHF
TGTGCCAGCAGCTGGTTACCGGGACAGGGATTTTGGCCCCAGCATTTT
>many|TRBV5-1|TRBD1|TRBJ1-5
CASSLTGRGTGQPQHF
TGCGCCAGCAGCTTGACGGGCAGGGGGACGGGTCAGCCCCAGCATTTT
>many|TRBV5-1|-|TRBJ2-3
CASSLEAVSDTQYF
TGCGCCAGCAGCTTGGAGGCAGTATCAGATACGCAGTATTTT
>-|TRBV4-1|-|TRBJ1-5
CASSQEEYSNQPQHF
TGCGCCAGCAGCCAGGAGGAATATAGCAATCAGCCCCAGCATTTT
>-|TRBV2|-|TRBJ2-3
CASSEYGGRTDTQYF
TGTGCCAGCAGTGAGTACGGGGGACGCACAGATACGCAGTATTTT
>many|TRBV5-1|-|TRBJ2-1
CASSLGLTSSYNEQFF
TGCGCCAGCAGCCTGGGACTTACGAGCTCCTACAATGAGCAGTTCTTC
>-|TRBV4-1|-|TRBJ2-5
CASSQVGRTAQETQYF
TGCGCCAGCAGCCAAGTTGGTAGGACAGCGCAAGAGACCCAGTACTTC
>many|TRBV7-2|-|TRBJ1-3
CASSLGSVSSGNTIYF
TGTGCCAGCAGCTTAGGTTCGGTGAGCTCTGGAAACACCATATATTTT
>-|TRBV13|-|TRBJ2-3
CASSPAGHRGRGSTDTQYF
TGTGCCAGCAGCCCGGCGGGACACCGAGGTAGAGGGAGCACAGATACGCAGTATTTT
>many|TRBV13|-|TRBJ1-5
CASSYGSQPQHF
TGTGCCAGCAGCTACGGATCTCAGCCCCAGCATTTT
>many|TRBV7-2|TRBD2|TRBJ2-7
CASSLTSGRTLSSYEQYF
TGTGCCAGCAGCTTGACTAGCGGGAGGACCCTAAGCTCCTACGAGCAGTACTTC
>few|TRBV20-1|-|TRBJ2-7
CSARAASIRTEQYF
TGCAGTGCTAGAGCTGCCAGCATCCGAACCGAGCAGTACTTC
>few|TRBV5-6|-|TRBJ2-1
CVSRGGPVSRGEQFF
TGTGTCAGCAGAGGGGGGCCGGTCAGTCGGGGTGAGCAGTTCTTC
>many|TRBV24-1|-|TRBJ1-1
CATSPGKGTEAFF
TGTGCCACCAGTCCGGGGAAGGGAACTGAAGCTTTCTTT
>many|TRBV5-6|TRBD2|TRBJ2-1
CASSHRGEFYNEQFF
TGTGCCAGCAGCCACCGGGGGGAGTTCTACAATGAGCAGTTCTTC
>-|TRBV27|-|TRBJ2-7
CASSLPPLILRGRAGEQYF
TGTGCCAGCAGTTTACCTCCTTTGATATTGCGGGGGCGGGCGGGTGAGCAGTACTTC
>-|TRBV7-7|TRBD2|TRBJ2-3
CASSLAGAPDTQYF
TGTGCCAGCAGCCTAGCGGGAGCACCGGATACGCAGTATTTT
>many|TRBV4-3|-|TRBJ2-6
CASSQHQAAYSGANVLTF
TGCGCCAGCAGCCAACATCAGGCGGCCTACTCTGGGGCCAACGTCCTGACTTTC
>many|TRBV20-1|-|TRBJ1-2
CSAPDDTNYGYTF
TGCAGTGCCCCCGATGACACAAACTATGGCTACACCTTC
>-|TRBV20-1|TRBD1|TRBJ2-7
CSAWDRVSEQYF
TGCAGTGCTTGGGACAGGGTCAGCGAGCAGTACTTC
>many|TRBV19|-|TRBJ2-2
CASSIRAGFPGELFF
TGTGCCAGTAGTATTCGGGCAGGGTTTCCCGGGGAGCTGTTTTTT
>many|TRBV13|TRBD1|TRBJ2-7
CASSPDRGHEQYF
TGTGCCAGCAGTCCGGACAGGGGACACGAGCAGTACTTC
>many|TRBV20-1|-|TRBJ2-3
CSAEEGGTDTQYF
TGCAGTGCCGAGGAGGGGGGGACAGATACGCAGTATTTT
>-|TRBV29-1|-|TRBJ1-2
CSVDGQGKNYGYTF
TGCAGCGTTGATGGGCAGGGAAAAAACTATGGCTACACCTTC
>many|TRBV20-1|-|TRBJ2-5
CSADRREETQYF
TGCAGTGCTGATAGACGTGAAGAGACCCAGTACTTC
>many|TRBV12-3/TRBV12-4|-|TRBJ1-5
CASSFASHSNQPQHF
TGTGCCAGCAGTTTCGCCAGCCATAGCAATCAGCCCCAGCATTTT
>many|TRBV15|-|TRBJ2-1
CATSRATVPNEQFF
TGTGCCACCAGCAGAGCCACGGTCCCAAATGAGCAGTTCTTC
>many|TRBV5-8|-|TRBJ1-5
CASSFDRQNQPQHF
TGTGCCAGCAGTTTCGACAGGCAGAATCAGCCCCAGCATTTT
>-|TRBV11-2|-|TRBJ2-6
CASSFEGRRANVLTF
TGTGCCAGCAGCTTTGAGGGACGGCGGGCCAACGTCCTGACTTTC
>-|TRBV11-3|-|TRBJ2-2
CASNGGELFF
TGTGCCAGCAATGGGGGGGAGCTGTTTTTT
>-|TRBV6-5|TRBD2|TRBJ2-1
CASSHSGLAGYEQFF
TGTGCCAGCAGTCACTCGGGACTAGCGGGATACGAGCAGTTCTTC
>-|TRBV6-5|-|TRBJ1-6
CASSSGGYNSPLHF
TGTGCCAGCAGTTCCGGCGGCTATAATTCACCCCTCCACTTT
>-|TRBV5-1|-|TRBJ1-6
CASSWQRGYNSPLHF
TGCGCCAGCAGTTGGCAGAGGGGCTATAATTCACCCCTCCACTTT
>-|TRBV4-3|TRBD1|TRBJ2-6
CASSLEAGGSGANVLTF
TGCGCCAGCAGTCTAGAAGCAGGGGGCTCTGGGGCCAACGTCCTGACTTTC
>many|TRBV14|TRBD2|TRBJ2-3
CASSQTAGGPIGTDTQYF
TGTGCCAGCAGCCAAACGGCGGGAGGGCCAATCGGCACAGATACGCAGTATTTT
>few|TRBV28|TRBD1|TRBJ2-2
CASSSIFSGQGMSGELFF
TGTGCCAGCAGTTCGATCTTTTCGGGACAGGGGATGTCCGGGGAGCTGTTTTTT
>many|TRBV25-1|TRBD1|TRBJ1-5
CASSAGQGESQPQHF
TGTGCCAGCAGTGCGGGACAGGGTGAGAGTCAGCCCCAGCATTTT
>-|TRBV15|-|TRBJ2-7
CATSREGRRERCF
TGTGCCACCAGCAGAGAGGGCCGAAGAGAGCGGTGCTTC
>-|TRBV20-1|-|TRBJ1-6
CSARGKAGRSYNSPLHF
TGCAGTGCTAGAGGGAAAGCGGGAAGGTCCTATAATTCACCCCTCCACTTT
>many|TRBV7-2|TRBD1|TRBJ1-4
CASSPGQGMIVGEKLFF
TGTGCCAGCAGCCCGGGACAGGGGATGATCGTTGGTGAAAAACTGTTTTTT
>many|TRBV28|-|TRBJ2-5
CASPKVGIQETQYF
TGTGCCAGCCCCAAGGTTGGGATCCAAGAGACCCAGTACTTC
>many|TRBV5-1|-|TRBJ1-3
CASSLGAVVGNTIYF
TGCGCCAGCAGCTTGGGGGCTGTGGTTGGAAACACCATATATTTT
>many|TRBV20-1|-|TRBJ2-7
CSAILSSGNSYEQYF
TGCAGTGCTATCCTGTCGTCGGGGAACTCCTACGAGCAGTACTTC
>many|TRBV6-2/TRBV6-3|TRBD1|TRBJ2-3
CASSPRTGLATDTQYF
TGTGCCAGCAGTCCAAGGACAGGGCTAGCCACAGATACGCAGTATTTT
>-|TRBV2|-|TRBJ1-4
CASSTTGYNEKLFF
TGTGCCAGCAGTACCACAGGGTATAATGAAAAACTGTTTTTT
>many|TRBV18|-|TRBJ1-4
CASSPRVEANEKLFF
TGTGCCAGCTCACCACGTGTGGAGGCTAATGAAAAACTGTTTTTT
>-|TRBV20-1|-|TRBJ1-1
CSAAGLMNTEAFF
TGCAGTGCTGCAGGGTTGATGAACACTGAAGCTTTCTTT
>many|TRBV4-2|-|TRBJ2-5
CASSPGGVDQGTQYF
TGTGCCAGCAGCCCGGGGGGCGTTGATCAAGGGACCCAGTACTTC
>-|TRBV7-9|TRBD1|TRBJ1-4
CARRTGVEKLFF
TGTGCCAGACGGACAGGGGTCGAAAAACTGTTTTTT
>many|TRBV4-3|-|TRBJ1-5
CASSQDLRVGQPQHF
TGCGCCAGCAGCCAAGATCTAAGGGTGGGTCAGCCCCAGCATTTT